The 20 T cell receptor beta chains given below trace back to one sample, sequenced in a study of post-analysis software for immune sequencing data. General study results and limits: Compared with controls, patients had more of about five TRBV segments, including TRBV5-6, TRBV5-1 and TRBV20-1.

Antigen specificity for these receptors is unknown. Each TCR beta cDNA library carried unique molecular identifiers. TCRdb called the PCR reads again in MiXCR, with one record for every CDR3 protein. The sample has about 210,000 distinct CDR3 sequences, approximately 29% seen once. Input material: blood. The receptors shown here come from a girl aged 2-17 years with multiple sclerosis.

This clonotype was observed many times. The V gene is TRBV27, the J gene TRBJ2-7; tentatively, D is TRBD2 (6 bases). V was cut by 0 bases and J by 2 bases, with 8 bases left in between. CDR1 and CDR2 from the germline V gene are MNHEY and SMNVEV (reference sequence). The CDR3 totals 14 residues. The CDR3 DNA follows: TGTGCCAGCAGTTTATCCGGGAGTCCCTACGAGCAGTACTTC. This codes for CASSLSGSPYEQYF.

In this sample, this clonotype turned up a few times. V usage is TRBV13 and J usage is TRBJ1-5; D gene ambiguous. V was clipped by 2 bases and J by 2 bases, with 7 bases between them. CDR1 is PRHDT and CDR2 is FYEKMQ in the germline V gene (reference sequence). The CDR3 sequence is 14 residues long. In DNA, the CDR3 is TGTGCCAGCAGCTTAAAGGCGGGCAATCAGCCCCAGCATTTT. This sequence encodes CASSLKAGNQPQHF.

This clonotype has a handful of counts. This chain connects TRBV5-5 to TRBJ2-1; 14 nucleotides match TRBD2. J lost 7 bases, V lost 4 bases, and 10 bases had no gene match. This CDR3 is built from 17 residues. Per the germline V gene, CDR1 is SGHKS and CDR2 is YYEKEE (reference sequence). The CDR3 nucleotides are TGTGCCAGCAGCCGCCTCCCCGGGACTAGCGGGAGTAATGAGCAGTTCTTC. Translating it yields CASSRLPGTSGSNEQFF.

V is TRBV20-1 and J is TRBJ2-1, with TRBD2 identical over 8 bases. V was clipped by 5 bases and J by 13 bases; unmatched bases: 16. CDR1 is DFQATT and CDR2 is SNEGSKA in the germline V gene (reference sequence). This CDR3 is built from 14 residues. CDR3 bases: TGCAGTGCTGCGACCGGGACTAGTCGGGAGACCCAGTTCTTC. It translates to CSAATGTSRETQFF.

This clonotype was seen many times. The V call is TRBV29-1, the J call TRBJ2-7; 8 nucleotides line up with TRBD2. In germline, CDR1 is SQVTM, CDR2 ANQGSEA. This CDR3 spans 14 amino acids. The V and J ends lost 4 bases and 2 bases, in that order; junction bases with no gene match: 7. The CDR3 spells CSVVPGLETYEQYF. Here the CDR3 DNA reads TGCAGCGTTGTTCCGGGACTAGAGACCTACGAGCAGTACTTC.

This clonotype was counted at least ten times. V and J are TRBV5-1 and TRBJ2-1; 8 positions agree with TRBD2. Germline V gives CDR1 SGHRS, CDR2 YFSETQ. The CDR3 consists of 15 residues. Trimming cost V 1 base and J 6 bases; bases outside gene matches: 6. In DNA, the CDR3 is TGCGCCAGCAGCTTGACGGTAGCGGGGACCAATGAGCAGTTCTTC. Translating gives CASSLTVAGTNEQFF.

The chain recombines TRBV12-5 with TRBJ1-5, with TRBD1 as a possible D gene (6 bases). V lost 7 bases to trimming and J lost 6 bases, with 19 bases between them. Germline CDR1 reads LGHNT; CDR2 reads FRNRAP. This CDR3 has 15 amino acids. CDR3: CASVSPRGPVQPQHF. The CDR3 nucleotides are TGTGCTAGTGTATCCCCACGGGGGCCGGTTCAGCCCCAGCATTTT.

This clonotype was counted between two and nine times. The chain links TRBV5-1 to TRBJ1-1; 8 bases map to TRBD1. Germline loops: CDR1 SGHRS, CDR2 YFSETQ. V dropped 2 bases and J dropped 4; count of bases not matched to a gene: 10. The CDR3 length is 16 residues. CDR3 sequence: CASSFTSGQGGTEAFF. The CDR3, as DNA: TGCGCCAGCAGCTTCACCTCCGGACAGGGCGGCACTGAAGCTTTCTTT.

This clonotype has at least ten counts. This chain uses TRBV3-1 with TRBJ2-7; TRBD1 aligns across 9 bases. This CDR3 spans 14 amino acids. Unmatched junction bases numbered 5, after V lost 3 bases and J lost 5 bases. Germline CDR1 and CDR2: LGHDT and YNNKEL (reference sequence). CDR3 loop: CASSHSTGGHEQYF. CDR3 DNA: TGTGCCAGCAGCCATTCCACAGGGGGCCACGAGCAGTACTTC.

The chain uses TRBV5-1 and TRBJ1-1; perhaps TRBD1 as D (6 bases). The CDR3 length is 15 residues. Per the germline V gene, CDR1 is SGHRS and CDR2 is YFSETQ. V was trimmed by 3 bases and J by 4 bases, leaving 16 bases between them. DNA of the CDR3: TGCGCCAGCAGCTCGGACCTCGGACAGAGCACTGAAGCTTTCTTT. It encodes CASSSDLGQSTEAFF.

In this sample, this clonotype turned up a few times. The chain is built from TRBV12-3 or TRBV12-4 and TRBJ2-1, with 9 bases that match TRBD2. J was trimmed by 8 bases and V by 11 bases; bases with no gene match: 13. The CDR3 runs 14 residues. The CDR3 DNA follows: TGTGCCTCTTACCCGGCGGGGGGGCCCTATGAGCAGTTCTTC. Translated, it gives CASYPAGGPYEQFF.

About this clonotype: A read error may be the cause here, since a much bigger clone is one base away. The chain has TRBV6-2 or TRBV6-3 and TRBJ2-7; no firm D call. The germline V gene encodes CDR1 MNHEY and CDR2 SVGEGT. Trimming removed 5 bases at V and 10 bases at J, with 15 bases between. The CDR3 covers 12 residues. CDR3 bases: TGTGCCAGCAGTCGGCTTTCAGGTATCCAGTACTTC. The encoded protein is CASSRLSGIQYF.

Comment on this clonotype: It may be a read error: a sequence one base away is much more abundant. The chain couples TRBV18 to TRBJ2-1; maybe TRBD1 (5 bases). Germline V gene sequence: CDR1 KGHSH, CDR2 LQKENI. V was shortened by 1 base and J by 2 bases, with 15 bases between the two germline ends. CDR3 length equals 17 residues. The CDR3 region is CASSPRTRTRAYNEQFF. CDR3 DNA sequence: TGTGCCAGCTCACCACGAACCAGGACAAGAGCCTACAATGAGCAGTTCTTC.

To note about this clonotype: Possible read error: a much larger clone is one base away. V gene TRBV5-1 combines with J gene TRBJ2-1; 7 bases line up with TRBD2. There are 16 residues in the CDR3. Germline-derived CDR1 and CDR2 are SGHRS and YFSETQ. CDR3 DNA: TGCGCCAGCAGCTTGATGACTAGCCCGTCCTACAATGTGCAGTTCTTC. It translates to CASSLMTSPSYNVQFF.

This clonotype was seen more than once but under ten times. This chain links TRBV6-5 with TRBJ2-7; maybe TRBD2 (6 bases). Germline CDR1 reads MNHEY; CDR2 reads SVGAGI. V was clipped by 6 bases and J by 10 bases, with 19 bases between them. CDR3 length equals 13 residues. CDR3 protein: CASRKGTGGAQYF. The DNA for the CDR3 is TGTGCCAGCAGGAAAGGGACCGGAGGGGCCCAGTACTTC.

The V and J genes are TRBV28 and TRBJ2-5; TRBD1 is a possible D gene (6 bases). V was cut by 5 bases and J by 1 base, with 17 bases left in between. This CDR3 spans 16 amino acids. The germline gives CDR1 MDHEN, CDR2 SYDVKM. As DNA, the CDR3 is TGTGCCAGCAGTCGCGGTGGGGGCCGCTTCCAAGAGACCCAGTACTTC. This codes for CASSRGGGRFQETQYF.

This clonotype was detected many times. The chain joins TRBV6-5 to TRBJ1-5; 7 bases match TRBD1. The CDR3 length is 15 residues. CDR1 is MNHEY and CDR2 is SVGAGI in the germline V gene. V trimming: 5 bases; J trimming: 0 bases; junction bases outside the gene matches: 4. CDR3: CASSRQGYSNQPQHF. Here the CDR3 DNA reads TGTGCCAGCAGTCGACAGGGCTATAGCAATCAGCCCCAGCATTTT.

The chain combines TRBV20-1 with TRBJ2-7; 10 nucleotides line up with TRBD1. This CDR3 contains 15 residues. Germline V gives CDR1 DFQATT, CDR2 SNEGSKA (reference sequence). V was pared by 4 bases and J by 6 bases, with 12 bases of the junction left unmatched. Written as DNA, the CDR3 is TGCAGTGCTACCCGCCCTCGACAGGGGGCGGGCGAGCAGTACTTC. Amino acid sequence: CSATRPRQGAGEQYF.

CDR3 nucleotides: TGTGCCAGCAGAAGAGCGGGGGGGCGCCAAGAGACCCAGTACTTC. Its translation is CASRRAGGRQETQYF. J is TRBJ2-5 and V is TRBV6-2 or TRBV6-3, with 10 bases identical to TRBD2. CDR3 length: 15 residues. V was clipped by 6 bases and J by 1 base; unmatched bases: 5. Germline V gives CDR1 MNHEY, CDR2 SVGEGT.

About this clonotype: A much larger clone sits a single nucleotide away, making a read error possible. The CDR3 does not close with the conserved phenylalanine or tryptophan, likely indicating a read error. DNA for the CDR3: TGTGCCAGCAGTATGACAGGGGGACACTCCTACGAGCAGTACTGC. It yields the protein CASSMTGGHSYEQYC. The gene calls are TRBV12-3 or TRBV12-4 and TRBJ2-7; 9 bases line up with TRBD1. The CDR3 length is 15 residues. Losses at the gene ends were 5 bases for V and 0 bases for J; bases not matched to a gene: 5.